A selection of T cell receptor beta chains follows, all from one sample in a study of graft-versus-host responses after intestinal transplantation. Method: immunoSEQ multiplex PCR; TCRdb's copy keeps in-frame clones and lacks some. The table includes some 92,000 clones, 92% detected once. These TCRs' antigens remain unknown. The input for sequencing was unstimulated CD4+ T cells sorted from spleen or lymph node cells, taken before intestinal transplant. The receptors here all came from a human donor who received an intestinal transplant. Each CDR3 is given with its conserved first and last residue. D genes are given only for firm matches. The listing skips clone size in some rows; elsewhere it reads once, few, many or a size class.

J gene | D gene | V gene | clone size | CDR3 protein | CDR3 DNA
TRBJ1-5 | - | TRBV25-1 | - | CASSDLGQPDQPQHF | TGTGCCAGCAGTGACCTTGGACAGCCTGATCAGCCCCAGCATTTT
TRBJ1-1 | - | TRBV2 | - | CASSLQGPNTEAFF | TGTGCCAGCAGTCTCCAGGGGCCGAACACTGAAGCTTTCTTT
TRBJ1-4 | TRBD1 | TRBV4-2 | - | CASSQRTGGRDEKLFF | TGTGCCAGCAGCCAACGAACAGGGGGCAGGGATGAAAAACTGTTTTTT
TRBJ2-7 | TRBD2 | TRBV5-4 | - | CASSLHSGRGEQYF | TGTGCCAGCAGCTTGCATAGCGGGAGAGGCGAGCAGTACTTC
TRBJ1-4 | TRBD1 | TRBV4-1 | - | CASSQDPTGADEKLFF | TGCGCCAGCAGCCAAGACCCGACAGGGGCGGATGAAAAACTGTTTTTT
TRBJ2-7 | TRBD1 | TRBV6-4 | - | CASSEGTGIRLGYYEQYF | TGTGCCAGCAGTGAGGGGACAGGGATCCGGTTAGGTTATTACGAGCAGTACTTC
TRBJ1-3 | - | TRBV18 | - | CASSPSTGGSGNTIYF | TGTGCCAGCTCACCGTCCACAGGCGGCTCTGGAAACACCATATATTTT
TRBJ2-7 | - | TRBV7-9 | few | CASSLLAQGEQYF | TGTGCCAGCAGCTTGCTAGCTCAAGGCGAGCAGTACTTC
TRBJ2-3 | - | TRBV18 | - | CASSPPREQGGSTDTQYF | TGTGCCAGCTCACCACCGAGGGAACAGGGGGGGAGCACAGATACGCAGTATTTT
TRBJ1-3 | - | TRBV30 | - | CAWSLLQGNTIYF | TGTGCCTGGAGTCTCTTACAGGGAAACACCATATATTTT
TRBJ2-3 | - | TRBV6-6 | few | CASSYSSDTQYF | TGTGCCAGCAGTTACTCTTCCGATACGCAGTATTTT
TRBJ1-6 | TRBD1 | TRBV6-1 | - | CASSSGTEHSPLHF | TGTGCCAGCAGTTCCGGGACAGAACATTCACCCCTCCACTTT
TRBJ2-7 | - | TRBV7-2 | - | CASSPTAAYEQYF | TGTGCCAGCAGCCCGACAGCTGCCTACGAGCAGTACTTC
TRBJ2-7 | - | TRBV5-4 | - | CASSLPGVNEQYF | TGTGCCAGCAGCTTGCCTGGGGTAAACGAGCAGTACTTC
TRBJ2-5 | - | TRBV7-5 | - | CVRGGQCQETQYF | TGTGTCAGAGGGGGACAGTGCCAAGAGACCCAGTACTTC
TRBJ2-1 | TRBD2 | TRBV4-2 | - | CASSHPGTSGNEQFF | TGTGCCAGCAGCCATCCCGGGACTAGCGGAAATGAGCAGTTCTTC
TRBJ2-1 | TRBD2 | TRBV7-3 | - | CASSSMTSGRSVYNEQFF | TGTGCCAGCAGCTCGATGACTAGCGGGAGATCGGTGTACAATGAGCAGTTCTTC
TRBJ2-7 | - | TRBV18 | - | CASSPRGASFGEQYF | TGTGCCAGCTCACCGAGGGGAGCCAGTTTTGGGGAGCAGTACTTC
TRBJ2-1 | - | TRBV5-1 | - | CASSLGLVGVDEQFF | TGCGCCAGCAGCTTGGGCTTGGTGGGGGTGGATGAGCAGTTCTTC
TRBJ1-1 | TRBD1 | TRBV6-5 | - | CASSLQSGTGSEAFF | TGTGCCAGCAGTCTTCAGTCCGGGACAGGGAGTGAAGCTTTCTTT
TRBJ2-5 | TRBD1 | TRBV5-1 | - | CASSLGDRGWYQETQYF | TGCGCCAGCAGCTTGGGGGACAGGGGTTGGTACCAAGAGACCCAGTACTTC
TRBJ1-5 | - | TRBV6-6 | - | CASSVQGLQHF | TGTGCCAGCAGTGTACAGGGTCTCCAGCATTTT
TRBJ2-2 | - | TRBV30 | - | CAWSLQGGTGELFF | TGTGCCTGGAGTTTACAGGGGGGGACCGGGGAGCTGTTTTTT
TRBJ2-1 | - | TRBV7-3 | - | CASSLGRSNEQFF | TGTGCCAGCAGCTTGGGGAGGAGCAATGAGCAGTTCTTC
TRBJ2-7 | - | TRBV5-1 | - | CASSPLVSRTHFYEQYF | TGCGCCAGCAGCCCTCTTGTATCCCGGACCCATTTCTACGAGCAGTACTTC
TRBJ2-4 | - | TRBV6-5 | - | CASFGRAKNIQYF | TGTGCCAGCTTTGGGAGAGCCAAAAACATTCAGTACTTC
TRBJ2-1 | TRBD2 | TRBV2 | once | CASSALAGSSYNEQFF | TGTGCCAGCAGTGCCTTAGCGGGAAGCTCCTACAATGAGCAGTTCTTC
TRBJ2-1 | - | TRBV19 | - | CASSSNLAGRYNEQFF | TGTGCCAGTAGTTCCAACCTCGCGGGAAGGTATAATGAGCAGTTCTTC
TRBJ1-5 | - | TRBV28 | - | CASRKGIRQPQHF | TGTGCCAGCAGGAAAGGGATTCGGCAGCCCCAGCATTTT
TRBJ1-2 | - | TRBV28 | - | CASSSPGRGYTF | TGTGCCAGCAGTTCTCCAGGGAGGGGCTACACCTTC
TRBJ2-7 | TRBD1 | TRBV28 | - | CASSSTGTGERYEQYF | TGTGCCAGCAGTTCCACCGGGACAGGGGAGAGATACGAGCAGTACTTC